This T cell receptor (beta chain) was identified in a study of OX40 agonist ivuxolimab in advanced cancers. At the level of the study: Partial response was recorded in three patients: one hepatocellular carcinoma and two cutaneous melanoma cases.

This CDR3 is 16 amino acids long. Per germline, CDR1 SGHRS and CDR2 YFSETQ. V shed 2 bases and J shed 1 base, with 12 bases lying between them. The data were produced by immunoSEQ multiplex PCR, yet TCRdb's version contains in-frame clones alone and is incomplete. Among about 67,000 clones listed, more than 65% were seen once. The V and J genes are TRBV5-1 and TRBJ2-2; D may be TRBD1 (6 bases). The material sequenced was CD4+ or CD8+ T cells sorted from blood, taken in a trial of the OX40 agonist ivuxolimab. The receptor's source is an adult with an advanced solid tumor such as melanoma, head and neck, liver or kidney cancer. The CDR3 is CASSFPTGRNTGELFF. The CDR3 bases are TGCGCCAGCAGCTTCCCGACAGGTCGGAACACCGGGGAGCTGTTTTTT.